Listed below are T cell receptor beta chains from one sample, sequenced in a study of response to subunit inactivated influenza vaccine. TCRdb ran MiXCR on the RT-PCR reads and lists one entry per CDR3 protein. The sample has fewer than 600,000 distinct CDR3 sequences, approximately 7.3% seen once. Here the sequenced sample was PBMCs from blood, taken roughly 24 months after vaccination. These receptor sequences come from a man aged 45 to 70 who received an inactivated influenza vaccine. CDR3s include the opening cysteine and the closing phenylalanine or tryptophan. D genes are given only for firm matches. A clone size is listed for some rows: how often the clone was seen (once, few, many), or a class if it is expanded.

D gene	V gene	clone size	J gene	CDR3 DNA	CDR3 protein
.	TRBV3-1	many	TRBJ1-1	TGTGCCAGCAGCTTAACACCTAACACTGAAGCTTTCTTT	CASSLTPNTEAFF
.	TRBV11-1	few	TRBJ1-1	TGTGCCAGCAGCTTAGCTACGAGGACTGAAGCTTTCTTT	CASSLATRTEAFF
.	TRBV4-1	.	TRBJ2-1	TGCGCCAGCAGCGGACCGGGGAGAAGCTACAATGAGCAGTTCTTC	CASSGPGRSYNEQFF
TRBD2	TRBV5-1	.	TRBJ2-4	TGCGCCAGCAGCTTGATGCTTGGTAGCGGGGGGGCCCTAGCCAAAAACATTCAGTACTTC	CASSLMLGSGGALAKNIQYF
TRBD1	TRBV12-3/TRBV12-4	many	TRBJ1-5	TGTGCCAGCAGTTCTGGACAGGGAAGTCAGCCCCAGCATTTT	CASSSGQGSQPQHF
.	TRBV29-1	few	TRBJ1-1	TGCAGCGTTAACTATGGGAGGAACACTGAAGCTTTCTTT	CSVNYGRNTEAFF
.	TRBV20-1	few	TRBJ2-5	TGCAGTGCTAGATCCAAAGGGGGAGCCGGACAAGAGACCCAGTACTTC	CSARSKGGAGQETQYF
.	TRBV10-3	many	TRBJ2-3	TGTGCCATCAGATCTGAGGGCCGCGCAGATACGCAGTATTTT	CAIRSEGRADTQYF
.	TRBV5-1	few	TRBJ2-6	TGCGCCAGCAGCTCACAGGGTACTGGGGCCAACGTCCTGACTTTC	CASSSQGTGANVLTF
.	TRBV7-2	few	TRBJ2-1	TGTGCCAGCAGCTTATCGGAAAGGAGTGAGCAGTTCTTC	CASSLSERSEQFF
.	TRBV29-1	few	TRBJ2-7	TGCAGCGTTGTTGGCAGACTGACCTACGAGCAGTACTTC	CSVVGRLTYEQYF
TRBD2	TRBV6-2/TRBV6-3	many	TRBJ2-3	TGTGCCAGCATCCCTAGCGGGAGGGAAGATACGCAGTATTTT	CASIPSGREDTQYF
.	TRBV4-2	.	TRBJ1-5	TGTGCCAGCAGCCAAGATGGGGCGGCAGGGAATCAGCCCCAGCATTTT	CASSQDGAAGNQPQHF
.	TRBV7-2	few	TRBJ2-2	TGTGCCAGCAGCCCAGGTCGTTTCGAGCTGTTTTTT	CASSPGRFELFF
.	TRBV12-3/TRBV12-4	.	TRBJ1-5	TGTGCCAGCAGTGACGGTAGCAATCAGCCCCAGCATTTT	CASSDGSNQPQHF
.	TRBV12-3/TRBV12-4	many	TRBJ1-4	TGTGCCAGCAGTTTAAACCCGGGACACTCGAATGAAAAACTGTTTTTT	CASSLNPGHSNEKLFF
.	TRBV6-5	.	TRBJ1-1	TGTGCCAGCAGTTACTTAACAGCTACCTTGAACACTGAAGCTTTCTTT	CASSYLTATLNTEAFF
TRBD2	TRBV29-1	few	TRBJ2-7	TGCAGCGTGGCCCCTCTCGGGCGGGAGGGCCTCAACGAGCAGTACTTC	CSVAPLGREGLNEQYF
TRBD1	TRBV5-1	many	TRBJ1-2	TGCGCCAGCAGCTTGCTCTCTTCCGGGACAGGGGATGGCTACACCTTC	CASSLLSSGTGDGYTF
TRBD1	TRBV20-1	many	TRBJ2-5	TGCAGTGCTAGACAACAGGGGGCCCCCTCCCAGTACTTC	CSARQQGAPSQYF
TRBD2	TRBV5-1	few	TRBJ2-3	TGCGCCAGTCTATCTGAAAGGACTAGCGGGAGCGCAGATACGCAGTATTTT	CASLSERTSGSADTQYF
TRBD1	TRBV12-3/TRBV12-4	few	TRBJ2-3	TGTGCCAGCAGTTCACCCCGGGGACAGCCAGATACGCAGTATTTT	CASSSPRGQPDTQYF
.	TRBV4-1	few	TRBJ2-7	TGCGCCAGCAGCCAAGTACGGCAACCCTACGAGCAGTACTTC	CASSQVRQPYEQYF
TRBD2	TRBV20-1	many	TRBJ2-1	TGCAGTGCTAGACCTCCACTAGCGGGTTACAATGAGCAGTTCTTC	CSARPPLAGYNEQFF
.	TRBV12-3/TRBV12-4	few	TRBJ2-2	TGTGCCAGCAGTTTGAGGACCCCGAACACCGGGGAGCTGTTTTTT	CASSLRTPNTGELFF
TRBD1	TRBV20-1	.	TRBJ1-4	TGCAGTGCTAGGGGGACAGGTGGGGTTGGGGAAAAACTGTTTTTT	CSARGTGGVGEKLFF
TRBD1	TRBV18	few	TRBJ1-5	TGTGCCAGCTCACTGGACAGGACTTACCAGCCCCAGCATTTT	CASSLDRTYQPQHF
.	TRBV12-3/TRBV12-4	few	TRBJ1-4	TGTGCCAGCAGTTCAACCTTCTCGGGCCTCCGGGGGGAACTGTTTTTT	CASSSTFSGLRGELFF
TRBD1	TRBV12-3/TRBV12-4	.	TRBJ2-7	TGTGCCAGCAGGGGGGACAGCTCCTACGAGCAGTACTTC	CASRGDSSYEQYF
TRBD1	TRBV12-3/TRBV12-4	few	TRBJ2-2	TGTGCCACCAAACAGGGGGCGGTTGCCGGGGAGCTGTTTTTT	CATKQGAVAGELFF
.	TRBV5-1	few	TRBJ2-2	TGCGCCAGCAGCTTGGGGCAGTGGGAAACCGGGGAGCTGTTTTTT	CASSLGQWETGELFF
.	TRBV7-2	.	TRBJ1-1	TGTGCCAGCACCTTAATAGCGGACACTGAAGCTTTCTTT	CASTLIADTEAFF
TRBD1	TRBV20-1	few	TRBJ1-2	TGCAGTGCCGTAAAAGGACAGGGCGCGTCTGGCTACACCTTC	CSAVKGQGASGYTF